These 13 T cell receptor beta chains share one sample of origin, sequenced in a study of T cell responses to AZD1222 COVID-19 vaccine. TCRdb's copy holds only in-frame clones and misses some; the assay was immunoSEQ multiplex PCR. The table shows roughly 100,000 clones, with about 80% occurring only once. Specimen: peripheral blood, collected on day 0 of AZD1222 vaccination. The receptors were sampled from an adult in good health.

This chain uses TRBV27 with TRBJ2-7; 10 nucleotides line up with TRBD1. The CDR3 runs 14 residues. V was pared by 6 bases and J by 5 bases, with 7 bases of the junction left unmatched. CDR1 and CDR2 from the germline V gene are MNHEY and SMNVEV (reference sequence). The CDR3 DNA is TGTGCCAGCAGAAACCGGGACAGGGGTAACGAGCAGTACTTC. This gives the protein CASRNRDRGNEQYF.

The J gene is TRBJ1-3, the V gene TRBV27, with 7 bases matching TRBD1. This CDR3 comprises 14 residues. After removal of 10 bases from V and 0 bases from J, the junction contained 6 bases not matched to a gene. Germline V gives CDR1 MNHEY, CDR2 SMNVEV (reference sequence). The CDR3 DNA sequence: TGTGCCAAGCGACAGGGACCCTCTGGAAACACCATATATTTT. Encoded protein: CAKRQGPSGNTIYF.

The chain couples TRBV5-4 to TRBJ1-2, with a weak D call TRBD1 (6 bases). CDR1 and CDR2 from the germline V gene are SGHNT and YYREEE (reference sequence). The CDR3 has 15 residues. Deletions cut 6 bases from V and 4 bases from J, with 19 bases between. The CDR3 loop is CASTVGGGTVYGYTF. CDR3 DNA: TGTGCCAGCACCGTGGGGGGCGGGACGGTCTATGGCTACACCTTC.

The chain carries TRBV2 and TRBJ2-1, with a possible D match to TRBD1 (5 bases). Deletions cut 7 bases from V and 6 bases from J, with 13 bases between. Germline CDR1 is SNHLY and CDR2 is FYNNEI. This CDR3 comprises 13 residues. CDR3 coding DNA: TGTGCCAGCAACTTAGGACACCTCAATGAGCAGTTCTTC. Protein: CASNLGHLNEQFF.

In its sample, this clone was seen once. V is TRBV27 and J is TRBJ2-2; D remains ambiguous. Trimming pared 6 bases from V and 5 bases from J, leaving 10 bases between. The CDR3 extends over 13 amino acids. Germline assignment: CDR1 MNHEY and CDR2 SMNVEV (reference sequence). The CDR3 bases are TGTGCCAGCAGCGTGACTCTAACCGGGGAGCTGTTTTTT. This gives the protein CASSVTLTGELFF.

This clone was picked up a small number of times. J is TRBJ1-2 and V is TRBV30, with TRBD1 matching 8 bases. The CDR3 is 13 amino acids. The V gene end was trimmed by 2 bases and the J gene end by 4 bases; junction bases not matched to a gene: 3. Per the germline V gene, CDR1 is GTSNPN and CDR2 is SVGIG (reference sequence). CDR3: CAWSIGTGYGYTF. In DNA, the CDR3 is TGTGCCTGGAGTATAGGGACAGGCTATGGCTACACCTTC.

The chain carries TRBV15 and TRBJ1-5; the match to TRBD1 covers 9 bases. Losses at the gene ends were 3 bases for V and 9 bases for J; bases not matched to a gene: 9. This CDR3 has 15 residues. Germline lookup yields CDR1 LNHNV and CDR2 YYDKDF (reference sequence). CDR3 sequence reads: CATSSRQGGAWPQHF. The DNA of the CDR3 is TGTGCCACCAGCAGCCGACAGGGGGGGGCTTGGCCCCAGCATTTT.

The CDR3 region is CAISASRQGANEQYF. CDR3 sequence (DNA): TGTGCCATCAGTGCCTCACGACAGGGGGCTAACGAGCAGTACTTC. This chain connects TRBV10-3 to TRBJ2-7; 10 bases line up with TRBD1. Germline CDR1 and CDR2: ENHRY and SYGVKD. The CDR3 has 15 residues. The V segment lost 4 bases and the J segment 5 bases; nucleotides outside the gene matches: 8.

The rearrangement joins TRBV9 to TRBJ2-3; 9 bases fit TRBD2. CDR3 length equals 15 residues. Germline V gene sequence: CDR1 SGDLS, CDR2 YYNGEE. V was pared by 2 bases and J by 1 base, with 2 bases of the junction left unmatched. CDR3 bases: TGTGCCAGCAGCGTCCTAGCGGGGCGCACAGATACGCAGTATTTT. Translating it yields CASSVLAGRTDTQYF.

This clone has a single count. The chain uses TRBV6-5 and TRBJ1-2, with TRBD1 identical over 9 bases. The CDR3 covers 14 residues. V lost 6 bases and J lost 7; bases outside the gene matches: 9. The germline CDR1 and CDR2 sequences are MNHEY and SVGAGI. The CDR3 spells CASSGNRGLSGYTF. CDR3 nucleotides: TGTGCCAGCAGCGGAAACAGGGGGCTAAGTGGCTACACCTTC.

The chain carries TRBV6-1 and TRBJ1-2, with D possibly being TRBD1 (5 bases). There are 13 residues in the CDR3. The V end lost 2 bases, the J end lost 2 bases, and 6 bases lay between the germline ends. Germline V gene lookup returns CDR1 MNHNS and CDR2 SASEGT. The CDR3 region has the DNA TGTGCCAGCAGTGAATGGGACAACTATGGCTACACCTTC. This gives the protein CASSEWDNYGYTF.

The gene calls are TRBV3-1 (or the pseudogene TRBV3-2) and TRBJ1-5; D remains ambiguous. Germline lookup yields CDR1 LGHDT and CDR2 YNNKEL (reference sequence). With 0 bases removed from V and 7 bases from J, the gap between germline ends came to 7 bases. The CDR3 covers 13 residues. The CDR3 here is CASSQEKGQPQHF. CDR3 sequence (DNA): TGTGCCAGCAGCCAAGAGAAGGGCCAGCCCCAGCATTTT.

The V and J genes are TRBV6-5 and TRBJ1-4; perhaps TRBD1 as D (5 bases). The CDR3 is 15 amino acids. The germline V gene has CDR1 MNHEY and CDR2 SVGAGI. Trimming shortened V by 0 bases and J by 8 bases, and 13 bases separated the two germline ends. CDR3 sequence (DNA): TGTGCCAGCAGTTACTCCGGCAGGGCGGAAGAAAAACTGTTTTTT. Its protein product is CASSYSGRAEEKLFF.